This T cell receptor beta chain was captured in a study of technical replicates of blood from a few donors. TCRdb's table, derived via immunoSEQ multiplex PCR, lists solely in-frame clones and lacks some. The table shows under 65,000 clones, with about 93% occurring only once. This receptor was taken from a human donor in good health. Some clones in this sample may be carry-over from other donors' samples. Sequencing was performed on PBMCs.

The CDR3 is CATSMTSWHEQYF. In nucleotides, the CDR3 is TGTGCCACCTCGATGACTAGCTGGCACGAGCAGTACTTC. This sequence joins TRBV30 and TRBJ2-7, with 7 bases identical to TRBD2. Trimming took 8 bases from V and 5 from J; bases not matched to a gene: 12. Germline V gives CDR1 GTSNPN, CDR2 SVGIG (reference sequence). CDR3 size: 13 residues.